These 21 T cell receptor beta chains were sequenced from one sample in a study of beta chain features in type 1 diabetes (dated 2018 in TCRdb). The library was built by means of the immunoSEQ multiplex PCR assay. The entire isolated RNA was reverse transcribed using the High Capacity cDNA Reverse Transcription Kit, and thus expressed TCRB transcripts were sequenced. Here the immuneACCESS table is served through TCRdb, limited to in-frame sequences with V and J called. Missing clones are a known gap in these copies; in checked studies unresolved V genes cover under half, and the rest lacks a known reason. The sample table holds around 190,000 clones, of which roughly an eighth were seen once. Roughly 0.6% of the sample belongs to the ten largest clones. Sequenced: central memory CD4+ T cells from blood. Every receptor here comes from a young woman in good health.

The table lists this clone with a few counts. The rearrangement joins TRBV7-2 to TRBJ2-1, with 8 bases aligning to TRBD2. Germline V CDR1 and CDR2: SGHTA, FQGNSA. This CDR3 has 14 residues. J gave up 7 bases and V 6 bases, and 8 bases lay outside the gene matches. For the CDR3, the DNA is TGTGCCAGCAGGGCGGGTGGCGGGAGGAATGAGCAGTTCTTC. It encodes CASRAGGGRNEQFF.

This clone was recorded a few times. V usage is TRBV30 and J usage is TRBJ2-3; TRBD2 agrees at 12 bases. The junction had 7 bases not matched to a gene; V was cut back by 2 bases and J by 4 bases. CDR1 and CDR2 (germline): GTSNPN, SVGIG (reference sequence). CDR3 length: 16 amino acids. CDR3 amino acids: CAWSHGTSGRADTQYF. Written as DNA, the CDR3 is TGTGCCTGGAGTCACGGGACTAGCGGGCGGGCAGATACGCAGTATTTT. Using reference TRBV30 and TRBJ2-3 for the parts outside the CDR3, the full variable domain is SQTIHQWPATLVQPVGSPLSLECTVEGTSNPNLYWYRQAAGRGLQLLFYSVGIGQISSEVPQNLSASRPQDRQFILSSKKLLLSDSGFYLCAWSHGTSGRADTQYFGPGTRLTVL.

The chain couples TRBV4-2 to TRBJ2-1; 7 bases agree with TRBD2. CDR3 size: 15 residues. V dropped 4 bases and J dropped 10; count of bases not matched to a gene: 13. Germline lookup yields CDR1 LGHNA and CDR2 YNFKEQ. The CDR3 nucleotides are TGTGCCAGCAGCCTATGGACTAGTGGCGGCGGCGAGCAGTTCTTC. It is translated as CASSLWTSGGGEQFF.

This clone was seen only a few times. This sequence joins TRBV2 and TRBJ2-6, with a tentative D call TRBD1 (5 bases). Per germline, CDR1 SNHLY and CDR2 FYNNEI. V lost 4 bases and J lost 0, with 16 bases in between. The CDR3 covers 18 residues. CDR3 nucleotide sequence: TGTGCCAGCAGTGGGGCCGGACACCAAAGCTCTGGGGCCAACGTCCTGACTTTC. It is translated as CASSGAGHQSSGANVLTF.

This clone showed up just a few times. The rearrangement uses TRBV2 and TRBJ1-1; 8 bases match TRBD1. Losses at the gene ends were 5 bases for V and 4 bases for J; bases not matched to a gene: 6. The CDR3 loop spans 14 amino acids. Germline V CDR1 and CDR2: SNHLY, FYNNEI. This CDR3 is CASSLDRGGTEAFF. CDR3 nucleotide sequence: TGTGCCAGCAGTTTAGACAGGGGTGGCACTGAAGCTTTCTTT.

The V and J genes are TRBV18 and TRBJ2-7; unclear D gene. This CDR3 contains 14 residues. CDR1 KGHSH and CDR2 LQKENI come from the germline V gene. Trimming removed 2 bases at V and 0 bases at J, with 8 bases between. DNA for the CDR3: TGTGCCAGCTCACCAGAATCGAGCTCCTACGAGCAGTACTTC. Its protein product is CASSPESSSYEQYF.

This clone was seen more than once but under ten times. The CDR3, as DNA: TGTGCCATTACCGGGACAGGCGGCGAGCAGTACTTC. Residues: CAITGTGGEQYF. The chain employs TRBV10-3 and TRBJ2-7, with 8 bases lining up with TRBD1. Per the germline V gene, CDR1 is ENHRY and CDR2 is SYGVKD. The junction had 7 bases not matched to a gene; V was cut back by 9 bases and J by 6 bases. CDR3 length equals 12 residues.

This clone came up a few times. V gene TRBV5-1 combines with J gene TRBJ2-1; 11 nucleotides align to TRBD2. Losses at the gene ends were 5 bases for V and 14 bases for J; bases not matched to a gene: 3. The CDR3 consists of 11 residues. CDR1 is SGHRS and CDR2 is YFSETQ in the germline V gene. The CDR3 DNA is TGCGCCAGCAGTTATAGCGGGAGGGAGTTCTTC. Amino acid sequence: CASSYSGREFF.

The sample holds a few counts of this clone. The chain carries TRBV11-2 and TRBJ2-7; D is possibly TRBD2 (5 bases). The CDR3 contains 15 residues. The V and J ends lost 6 bases and 1 base respectively, with 16 bases between them. Germline values: CDR1 SGHAT, CDR2 FQNNGV. CDR3 protein: CASSRNPGNSYEQYF. CDR3 sequence (DNA): TGTGCCAGCAGTCGGAATCCCGGGAATTCCTACGAGCAGTACTTC. The entire variable domain, with the rest obtained from reference TRBV11-2 and TRBJ2-7, is as follows: EAGVAQSPRYKIIEKRQSVAFWCNPISGHATLYWYQQILGQGPKLLIQFQNNGVVDDSQLPKDRFSAERLKGVDSTLKIQPAKLEDSAVYLCASSRNPGNSYEQYFGPGTRLTVT.

The rearrangement uses TRBV5-4 and TRBJ2-5; D is undetermined. Germline loops: CDR1 SGHNT, CDR2 YYREEE (reference sequence). V lost 1 base, J lost 5 bases, and 9 bases lay in between. There are 13 residues in the CDR3. The CDR3 reads CASSLSAVETQYF. The CDR3 DNA follows: TGTGCCAGCAGCTTGAGCGCCGTGGAGACCCAGTACTTC. Complete variable domain (other parts from reference TRBV5-4 and TRBJ2-5): ETGVTQSPTHLIKTRGQQVTLRCSSQSGHNTVSWYQQALGQGPQFIFQYYREEENGRGNFPPRFSGLQFPNYSSELNVNALELDDSALYLCASSLSAVETQYFGPGTRLLVL.

This clone was observed a few times. This chain joins TRBV5-1 and TRBJ2-3; 7 positions agree with TRBD1. Germline values: CDR1 SGHRS, CDR2 YFSETQ. The CDR3 runs 15 residues. Trimming removed 4 bases from V and 1 base from J; junction bases left unmatched: 6. CDR3 loop: CASSLTGIGTDTQYF. The DNA for the CDR3 is TGCGCCAGCAGCCTGACAGGGATCGGCACAGATACGCAGTATTTT.

This sequence joins TRBV11-2 and TRBJ1-3; D not certain. The CDR3 runs to 18 residues. The V gene's germline CDR1 is SGHAT and CDR2 FQNNGV. Trimming removed 4 bases at V and 0 bases at J, with 19 bases between. The chain's CDR3 is CASSSLKSTPLSGNTIYF. The CDR3 DNA reads as TGTGCCAGCAGCTCCCTTAAATCGACACCGCTCTCTGGAAACACCATATATTTT.

This chain joins TRBV30 and TRBJ2-1; no definite D call. Between the trimmed V and J ends, which lost 1 base and 6 bases, there was a span of 7 bases. CDR1 and CDR2 (germline): GTSNPN, SVGIG (reference sequence). This CDR3 has 12 amino acids. CDR3 nucleotides: TGTGCCTGGAGTGGCTCGGGCAATGAGCAGTTCTTC. Protein: CAWSGSGNEQFF.

This clone occurred a few times. J is TRBJ1-4 and V is TRBV28, with a possible D match to TRBD1 (5 bases). V dropped 5 bases and J dropped 3 bases, with 16 bases sitting between them. The germline V gene encodes CDR1 MDHEN and CDR2 SYDVKM. The CDR3 is 16 amino acids. The CDR3 region is CASSPIGGSPNEKLFF. The CDR3 nucleotides read TGTGCCAGCAGTCCAATTGGGGGGTCTCCTAATGAAAAACTGTTTTTT.

V is TRBV5-1 and J is TRBJ2-7; TRBD2 is a possible D gene (6 bases). The CDR3 is 15 amino acids. Germline V gives CDR1 SGHRS, CDR2 YFSETQ. V was cut by 0 bases and J by 3 bases, with 13 bases left in between. The CDR3 is CASSLEGGTLYEQYF. The CDR3 DNA is TGCGCCAGCAGCTTGGAGGGCGGGACCCTCTACGAGCAGTACTTC. The full variable domain, rest sourced from reference TRBV5-1 and TRBJ2-7, is KAGVTQTPRYLIKTRGQQVTLSCSPISGHRSVSWYQQTPGQGLQFLFEYFSETQRNKGNFPGRFSGRQFSNSRSEMNVSTLELGDSALYLCASSLEGGTLYEQYFGPGTRLTVT.

This clone was recorded a few times. This chain uses TRBV5-4 with TRBJ1-3; tentative D call: TRBD1 (6 bases). The germline V gene has CDR1 SGHNT and CDR2 YYREEE (reference sequence). V was trimmed by 0 bases and J by 1 base, leaving 11 bases between them. The CDR3 has 16 residues. The CDR3 coding sequence is TGTGCCAGCAGCTTGGACAGGGAAAGTTCTGGAAACACCATATATTTT. This sequence encodes CASSLDRESSGNTIYF.

This clone has a handful of counts. V usage is TRBV5-1 and J usage is TRBJ2-1; TRBD2 matches 10 bases. Germline values: CDR1 SGHRS, CDR2 YFSETQ. The CDR3 extends over 16 amino acids. Trimming cost V 3 bases and J 3 bases; bases outside gene matches: 6. CDR3 protein: CASSSAGTSVYNEQFF. CDR3 in DNA: TGCGCCAGCAGCTCCGCCGGGACTAGCGTCTACAATGAGCAGTTCTTC.

The chain couples TRBV5-1 to TRBJ1-2; 7 positions match TRBD1. The V gene's germline CDR1 is SGHRS and CDR2 YFSETQ. CDR3 length: 14 residues. The V gene end was trimmed by 4 bases and the J gene end by 4 bases; junction bases not matched to a gene: 7. The CDR3 nucleotides are TGCGCCAGCAGCCGGACAGGCGGAAGCTATGGCTACACCTTC. This gives the protein CASSRTGGSYGYTF.

J is TRBJ1-1 and V is TRBV7-2; D uncertain. The CDR3 consists of 13 residues. The V and J ends lost 3 bases and 3 bases respectively, with 8 bases between them. Germline lookup yields CDR1 SGHTA and CDR2 FQGNSA. Here the CDR3 DNA reads TGTGCCAGCAGCTTGGCCGGGTACACTGAAGCTTTCTTT. Protein sequence: CASSLAGYTEAFF.

The genes are TRBV27 and TRBJ1-4; D is ambiguous. Trimming pared 3 bases from V and 12 bases from J, leaving 14 bases between. The CDR3 covers 13 residues. Per the germline V gene, CDR1 is MNHEY and CDR2 is SMNVEV (reference sequence). CDR3 DNA sequence: TGTGCCAGCAGTTTTCGTCGGGAAGGGCAACTGTTTTTT. Translation gives CASSFRREGQLFF.

This rearrangement joins TRBV7-8 to TRBJ1-5, with D possibly matching TRBD1 (6 bases). This CDR3 is 14 amino acids long. The germline CDR1 and CDR2 sequences are SGHVS and FQNEAQ. V dropped 1 base and J dropped 2 bases, with 6 bases sitting between them. The CDR3 region is CASSLGTGNQPQHF. The CDR3 DNA reads TGTGCCAGCAGCTTAGGGACAGGCAATCAGCCCCAGCATTTT.